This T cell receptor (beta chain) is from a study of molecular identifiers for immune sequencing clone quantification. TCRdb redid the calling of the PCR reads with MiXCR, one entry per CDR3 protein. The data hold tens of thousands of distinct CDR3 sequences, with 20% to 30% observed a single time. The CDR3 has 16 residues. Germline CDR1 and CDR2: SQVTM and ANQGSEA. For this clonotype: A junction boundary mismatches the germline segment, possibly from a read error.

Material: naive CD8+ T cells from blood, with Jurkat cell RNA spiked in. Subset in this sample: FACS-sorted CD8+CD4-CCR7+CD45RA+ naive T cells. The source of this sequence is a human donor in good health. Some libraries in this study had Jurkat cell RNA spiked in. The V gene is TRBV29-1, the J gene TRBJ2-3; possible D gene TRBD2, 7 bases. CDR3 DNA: TGCCGCGTGGGGGGGGCGCCGGACAGCGGTTCGGATACGCAGTATTTT. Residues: CRVGGAPDSGSDTQYF.